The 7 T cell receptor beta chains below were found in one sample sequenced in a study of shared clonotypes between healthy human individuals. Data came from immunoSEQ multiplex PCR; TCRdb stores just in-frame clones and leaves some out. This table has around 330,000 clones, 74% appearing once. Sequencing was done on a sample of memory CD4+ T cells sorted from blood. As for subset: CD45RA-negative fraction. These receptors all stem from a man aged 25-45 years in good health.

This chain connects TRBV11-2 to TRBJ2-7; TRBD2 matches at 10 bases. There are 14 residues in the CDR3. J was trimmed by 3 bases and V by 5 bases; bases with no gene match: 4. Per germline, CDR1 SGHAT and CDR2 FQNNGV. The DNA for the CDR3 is TGTGCCAGCAGCGTTAGCGGGAGGCTCTACGAGCAGTACTTC. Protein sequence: CASSVSGRLYEQYF.

DNA of the CDR3: TGCAGTGCTAGAGATATGCAGACCCAGTACTTC. It codes for CSARDMQTQYF. This chain uses TRBV20-1 with TRBJ2-5; D ambiguous. There are 11 residues in the CDR3. Trimming stripped 0 bases from V and 6 bases from J, with 5 bases between. CDR1 is DFQATT and CDR2 is SNEGSKA in the germline V gene (reference sequence).

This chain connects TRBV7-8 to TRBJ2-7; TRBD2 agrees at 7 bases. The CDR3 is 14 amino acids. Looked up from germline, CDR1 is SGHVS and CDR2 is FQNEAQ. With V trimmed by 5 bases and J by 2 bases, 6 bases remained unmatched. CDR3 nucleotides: TGTGCCAGCAGCGTTGGGGCGGGAGCCTACGAGCAGTACTTC. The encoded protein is CASSVGAGAYEQYF.

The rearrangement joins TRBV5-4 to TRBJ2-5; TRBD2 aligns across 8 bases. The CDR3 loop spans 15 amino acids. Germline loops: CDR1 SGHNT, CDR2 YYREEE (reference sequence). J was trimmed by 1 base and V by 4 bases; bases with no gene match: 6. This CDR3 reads CASSRGAGGQETQYF. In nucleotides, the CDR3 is TGTGCCAGCAGCAGGGGGGCGGGAGGCCAAGAGACCCAGTACTTC. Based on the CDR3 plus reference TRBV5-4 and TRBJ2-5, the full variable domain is ETGVTQSPTHLIKTRGQQVTLRCSSQSGHNTVSWYQQALGQGPQFIFQYYREEENGRGNFPPRFSGLQFPNYSSELNVNALELDDSALYLCASSRGAGGQETQYFGPGTRLLVL.

CDR3 DNA: TGCGCCAGCATGGAGGGGGCGCGAACTGAAGCTTTCTTT. Its protein product is CASMEGARTEAFF. The rearrangement uses TRBV5-1 and TRBJ1-1; 7 bases agree with TRBD1. The CDR3 runs to 13 residues. J gave up 5 bases and V 6 bases, and 7 bases lay outside the gene matches. Germline V gives CDR1 SGHRS, CDR2 YFSETQ. The entire variable domain, with the rest obtained from reference TRBV5-1 and TRBJ1-1, is as follows: KAGVTQTPRYLIKTRGQQVTLSCSPISGHRSVSWYQQTPGQGLQFLFEYFSETQRNKGNFPGRFSGRQFSNSRSEMNVSTLELGDSALYLCASMEGARTEAFFGQGTRLTVV.

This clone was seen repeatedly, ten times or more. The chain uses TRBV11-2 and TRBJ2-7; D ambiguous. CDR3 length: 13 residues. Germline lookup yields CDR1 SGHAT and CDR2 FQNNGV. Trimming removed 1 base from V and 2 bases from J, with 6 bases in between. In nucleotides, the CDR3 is TGTGCCAGCAGCTTAGGGCAAACCTACGAGCAGTACTTC. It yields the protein CASSLGQTYEQYF.

The CDR3: CASSLFAANEKLFF. The CDR3 DNA is TGTGCCAGCAGTTTATTTGCTGCTAATGAAAAACTGTTTTTT. This chain links TRBV27 with TRBJ1-4; no reliable D call. V was trimmed by 1 base and J by 3 bases, leaving 6 bases between them. Germline V gene sequence: CDR1 MNHEY, CDR2 SMNVEV (reference sequence). This CDR3 comprises 14 residues.